This entry describes one T cell receptor beta chain. Investigators excluded patients with uncontrolled infection, other autoimmune disease, pregnancy or lactation. TCR beta CDR3 sequences were amplified from RNA transcripts. Using the HTBI primer set, a first-round RT-PCR was run on the TCR CDR3. TCRdb fed the multiplex PCR reads into MiXCR, producing one record per CDR3 protein. The data contain fewer than 850,000 distinct CDR3 sequences, around 16% of them singletons. These data belong to a study of T cells in Graves' hyperthyroidism and ophthalmopathy. CDR1 and CDR2 (germline): MGHDK, SYGVNS. This CDR3 spans 15 amino acids. Trimming removed 3 bases from V and 0 bases from J, with 9 bases in between.

The source material was blood. This sequence originates from a man aged 45 to 65 with Graves' hyperthyroidism. The chain combines TRBV25-1 with TRBJ1-5; D is ambiguous. CDR3 DNA sequence: TGTGCCAGCAGTGATGGCAGCCTTAGCAATCAGCCCCAGCATTTT. Amino acids: CASSDGSLSNQPQHF.